These T cell receptor beta chains were read from a single sample in a study of regulatory T cells in long-lasting Graves disease. MiXCR was run by TCRdb on the multiplex PCR reads, yielding one entry per CDR3 protein. The sample records approximately 490,000 distinct CDR3 sequences, about 17% being singletons. This same sample was also part of a study on T cells in Graves' hyperthyroidism and ophthalmopathy.

This sample comprised peripheral blood mononuclear cells (PBMCs), obtained at new diagnosis, from a patient treated with antithyroid drugs. These receptor sequences come from a man between 40 and 49 years old with Graves disease. Both conserved end residues are part of each CDR3. A D gene is named only where the DNA matches it firmly. Rows give clone size only sometimes, using once, few, many, or a class for an expanded clone.

d_call	clone_size	j_call	v_call	cdr3_nt	cdr3_aa
TRBD1	many	TRBJ2-2	TRBV29-1	TGCAGCGTTTCGACAGGGGGCGCTTCCGGGGAGCTGTTTTTT	CSVSTGGASGELFF
.	many	TRBJ1-2	TRBV6-1	TGTGCCAGCAGTGAAGTTCGGGGAAACTATGGCTACACCTTC	CASSEVRGNYGYTF
.	many	TRBJ2-4	TRBV5-1	TGCGCCAGCAGTCGTGACAGCGTGAACATTCAGTACTTC	CASSRDSVNIQYF
.	.	TRBJ2-1	TRBV15	TGTGCCACCAGCAGCTTAGGGACCCAGTTCTTC	CATSSLGTQFF
.	.	TRBJ2-1	TRBV29-1	TGCAGCGTTGATATGGGGGGCTACAATGAGCAGTTCTTC	CSVDMGGYNEQFF
.	few	TRBJ2-4	TRBV29-1	TGCAGCGTTGAGGGGCAGGGTGGAAACATTCAGTACTTC	CSVEGQGGNIQYF
.	many	TRBJ1-2	TRBV7-2	TGTGCCAGCAGCTTAGAACAAATCTATGGCTACACCTTC	CASSLEQIYGYTF
.	.	TRBJ2-7	TRBV3-1	TGTGCCAGCAGTTGCTCGCGGGACGGAGCCTACGAGCAGTACTTC	CASSCSRDGAYEQYF
TRBD2	many	TRBJ2-3	TRBV3-1	TGTGCCAGCAGCCAAGAACGCAGCGGGAGGGCTACAGATACGCAGTATTTT	CASSQERSGRATDTQYF
TRBD1	many	TRBJ2-4	TRBV6-5	TGTGCCAGCAGTTCAGGGACAGTCTCGGGCATTCAGTACTTC	CASSSGTVSGIQYF
TRBD1	many	TRBJ2-6	TRBV11-2	TGTGCCAGCAGCTTGGACGGGACAGCTGGGGCCAACGTCCTGACTTTC	CASSLDGTAGANVLTF
TRBD2	many	TRBJ2-7	TRBV5-1	TGCGCCAGCACCTCGACTAGCGGGAGTTACGGCGAGCAGTACTTC	CASTSTSGSYGEQYF
.	few	TRBJ2-2	TRBV6-1	TGTGCCGGCGGCGGACGGAGCTGGGAGAACACCGGGGAGCTGTTTTTT	CAGGGRSWENTGELFF
.	.	TRBJ2-7	TRBV10-2	TGCGCCAGCCGCCTGAGCCAACAACCAGAGCAGTACTTC	CASRLSQQPEQYF
.	many	TRBJ2-1	TRBV6-2/TRBV6-3	TGTGCCAGTCAGGGGTGGGATGAGCAGTTCTTC	CASQGWDEQFF
.	many	TRBJ1-1	TRBV20-1	TGCAGTGCTAGACTCCGGTGGGCTGAAGCTTTCTTT	CSARLRWAEAFF
.	many	TRBJ2-5	TRBV20-1	TGCAGTGCTCTAGACAGCTTCGGTGAGACCCAGTACTTC	CSALDSFGETQYF
TRBD2	many	TRBJ2-1	TRBV7-9	TGTGCCAGCAGCTTCTGGCTATCCGGGACTAGAAAGGGCAATGAGCAGTTCTTC	CASSFWLSGTRKGNEQFF
.	many	TRBJ2-5	TRBV5-6	TGTGCCAGCAGCTTGCCGAACACTGCTCGGGCCCAGTACTTC	CASSLPNTARAQYF
.	.	TRBJ2-6	TRBV29-1	TGCAGCGCCGGGGCTGGGGCCAACGTCCTGACTTTC	CSAGAGANVLTF
.	.	TRBJ2-3	TRBV20-1	TGCAGTGCTAGTGCCCCGTCGGGGGATACGCAGTATTTT	CSASAPSGDTQYF
.	.	TRBJ2-3	TRBV7-3	TGTGCCAGCAGCTTAGACGGGAGCGCAGATACGCAGTATTTT	CASSLDGSADTQYF
TRBD1	.	TRBJ1-2	TRBV3-1	TGTGCCAGCAGCCATTGGGACAGGGTTACTGGCTACACCTTC	CASSHWDRVTGYTF
TRBD1	.	TRBJ2-5	TRBV2	TGTGCCAGCAGCGAGGGACAGGGATCGGAGACCCAGTACTTC	CASSEGQGSETQYF
.	many	TRBJ2-7	TRBV28	TGTGCCAGCAGTTCACCCCCGGGACTTCCGTCGGGCGAGCAGTACTTC	CASSSPPGLPSGEQYF
TRBD1	many	TRBJ1-6	TRBV7-8	TGTGCCAGCAGCTACCGGGACAGACCCAATTCACCCCTCCACTTT	CASSYRDRPNSPLHF
.	few	TRBJ2-1	TRBV28	TGTGCCAGCAGCCCAAGCGGGCTGGCCTACAATGAGCAGTTCTTC	CASSPSGLAYNEQFF
.	many	TRBJ2-3	TRBV28	TGTGCCAGCAGTAAGAGGGTAGGGGGGGCCTCCACAGATACGCAGTATTTT	CASSKRVGGASTDTQYF
.	many	TRBJ1-2	TRBV6-1	TGTGCCAGCTCACCACGAGAAAACTATGGCTACACCTTC	CASSPRENYGYTF
.	many	TRBJ1-2	TRBV5-1	TGCGCCAGCAGCCCGGACGGATACTATGGCTACACCTTC	CASSPDGYYGYTF